The T cell receptor beta chain described here comes from a study of OX40 agonist ivuxolimab in advanced cancers. V lost 6 bases, J lost 5 bases, and 16 bases lay in between. Germline V CDR1 and CDR2: PRHDT, FYEKMQ (reference sequence). The CDR3 contains 14 residues. The table came from immunoSEQ multiplex PCR; TCRdb's copy has only in-frame clones and leaves some out. The top ten hold approximately 1.1% of the sample, which has about 140,000 clones, less than 95% seen once. This receptor was obtained from an adult with an advanced solid tumor such as melanoma, head and neck, liver or kidney cancer. The sample in question was CD4+ or CD8+ T cells sorted from blood, obtained in a trial of the OX40 agonist ivuxolimab. V and J are TRBV13 and TRBJ2-5, with D perhaps TRBD2 (6 bases). The CDR3 nucleotides read TGTGCCAGCAGTTCCAGGGCGGGGAGGGAGACCCAGTACTTC. This translates into CASSSRAGRETQYF. The full variable domain, its missing parts supplied by reference TRBV13 and TRBJ2-5, is AAGVIQSPRHLIKEKRETATLKCYPIPRHDTVYWYQQGPGQDPQFLISFYEKMQSDKGSIPDRFSAQQFSDYHSELNMSSLELGDSALYFCASSSRAGRETQYFGPGTRLLVL.